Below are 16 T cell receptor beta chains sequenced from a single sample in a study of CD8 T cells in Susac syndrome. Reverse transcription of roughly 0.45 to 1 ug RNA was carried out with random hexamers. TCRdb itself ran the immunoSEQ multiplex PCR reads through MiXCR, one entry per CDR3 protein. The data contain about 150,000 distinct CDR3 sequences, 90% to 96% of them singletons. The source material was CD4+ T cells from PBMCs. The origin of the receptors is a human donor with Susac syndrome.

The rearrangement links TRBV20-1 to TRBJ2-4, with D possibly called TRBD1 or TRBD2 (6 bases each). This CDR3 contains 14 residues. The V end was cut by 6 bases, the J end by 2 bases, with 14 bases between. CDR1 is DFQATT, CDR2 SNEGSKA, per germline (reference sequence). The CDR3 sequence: CSAPGAAPKNIQYF. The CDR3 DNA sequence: TGCAGTGCCCCGGGGGCCGCCCCCAAAAACATTCAGTACTTC.

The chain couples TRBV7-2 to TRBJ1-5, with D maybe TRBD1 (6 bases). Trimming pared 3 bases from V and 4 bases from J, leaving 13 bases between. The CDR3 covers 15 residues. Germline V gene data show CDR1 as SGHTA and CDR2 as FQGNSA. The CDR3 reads CASSFRVTGNQPQHF. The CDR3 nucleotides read TGTGCCAGCAGCTTTAGGGTCACAGGGAATCAGCCCCAGCATTTT.

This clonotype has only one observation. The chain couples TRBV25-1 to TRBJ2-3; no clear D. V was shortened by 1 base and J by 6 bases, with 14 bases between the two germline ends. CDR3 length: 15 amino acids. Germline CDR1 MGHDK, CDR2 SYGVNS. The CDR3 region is CASSESLQVEDTQYF. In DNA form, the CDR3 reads TGTGCCAGCAGTGAATCTCTCCAGGTGGAGGATACGCAGTATTTT.

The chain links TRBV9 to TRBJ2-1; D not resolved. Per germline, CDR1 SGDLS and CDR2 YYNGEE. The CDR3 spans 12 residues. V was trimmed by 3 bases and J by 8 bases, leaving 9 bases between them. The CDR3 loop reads CASSALEHEQFF. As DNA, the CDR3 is TGTGCCAGCAGCGCCTTAGAGCATGAGCAGTTCTTC.

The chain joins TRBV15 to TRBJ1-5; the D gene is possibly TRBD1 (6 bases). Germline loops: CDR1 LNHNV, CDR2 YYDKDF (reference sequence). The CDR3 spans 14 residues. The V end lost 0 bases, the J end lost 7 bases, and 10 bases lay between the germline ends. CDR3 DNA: TGTGCCACCAGCAGAGATGTGGGGGGCCAGCCCCAGCATTTT. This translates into CATSRDVGGQPQHF.

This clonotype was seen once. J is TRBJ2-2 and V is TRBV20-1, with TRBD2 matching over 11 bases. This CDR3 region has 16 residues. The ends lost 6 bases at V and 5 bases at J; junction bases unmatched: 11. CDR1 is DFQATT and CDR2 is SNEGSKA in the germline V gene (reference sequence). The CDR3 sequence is CSARYSGRAETGELFF. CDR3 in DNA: TGCAGTGCCCGATATAGCGGGAGGGCCGAAACCGGGGAGCTGTTTTTT.

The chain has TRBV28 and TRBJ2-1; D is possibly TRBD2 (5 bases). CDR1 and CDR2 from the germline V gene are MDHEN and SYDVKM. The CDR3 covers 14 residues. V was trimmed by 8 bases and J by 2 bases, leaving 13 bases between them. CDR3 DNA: TGTGCCAGCTCCTATGGGAGCGCCTACAATGAGCAGTTCTTC. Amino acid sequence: CASSYGSAYNEQFF.

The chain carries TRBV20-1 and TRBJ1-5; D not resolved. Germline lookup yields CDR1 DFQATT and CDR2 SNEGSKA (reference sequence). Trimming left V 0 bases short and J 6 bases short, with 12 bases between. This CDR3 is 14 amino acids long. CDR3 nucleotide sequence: TGCAGTGCTAGAGATGGGGTCAGGCCTCAGCCCCAGCATTTT. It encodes CSARDGVRPQPQHF.

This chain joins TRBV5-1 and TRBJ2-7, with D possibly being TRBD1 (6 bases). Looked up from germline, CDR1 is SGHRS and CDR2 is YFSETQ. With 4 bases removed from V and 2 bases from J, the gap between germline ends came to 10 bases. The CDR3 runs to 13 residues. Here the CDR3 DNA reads TGCGCCAGCAGCCCAGGGACAACCTACGAGCAGTACTTC. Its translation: CASSPGTTYEQYF.

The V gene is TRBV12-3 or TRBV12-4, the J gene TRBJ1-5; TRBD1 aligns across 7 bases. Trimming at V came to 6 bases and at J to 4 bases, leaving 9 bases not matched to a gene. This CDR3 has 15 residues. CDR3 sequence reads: CASSAGDSVNQPQHF. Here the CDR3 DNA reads TGTGCCAGCAGCGCCGGGGACAGCGTGAATCAGCCCCAGCATTTT.

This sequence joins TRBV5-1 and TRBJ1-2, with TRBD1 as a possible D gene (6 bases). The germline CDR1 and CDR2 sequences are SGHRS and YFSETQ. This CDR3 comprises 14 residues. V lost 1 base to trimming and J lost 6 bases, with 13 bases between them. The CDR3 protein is CASSLLGRGDGYTF. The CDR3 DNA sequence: TGCGCCAGCAGCTTGCTTGGCAGGGGTGATGGCTACACCTTC.

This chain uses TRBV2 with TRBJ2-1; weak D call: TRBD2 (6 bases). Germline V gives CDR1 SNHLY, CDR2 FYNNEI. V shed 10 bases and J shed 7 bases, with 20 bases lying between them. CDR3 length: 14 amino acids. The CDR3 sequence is CANARDSRKNEQFF. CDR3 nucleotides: TGTGCCAACGCCCGGGACTCGCGGAAGAATGAGCAGTTCTTC.

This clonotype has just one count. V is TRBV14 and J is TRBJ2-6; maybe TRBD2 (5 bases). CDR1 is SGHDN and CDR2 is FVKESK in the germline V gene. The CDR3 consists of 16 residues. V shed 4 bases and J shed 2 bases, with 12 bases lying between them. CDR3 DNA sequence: TGTGCCAGCAGCCCGGCCGGGATTACTGGGGCCAACGTCCTGACTTTC. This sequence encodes CASSPAGITGANVLTF.

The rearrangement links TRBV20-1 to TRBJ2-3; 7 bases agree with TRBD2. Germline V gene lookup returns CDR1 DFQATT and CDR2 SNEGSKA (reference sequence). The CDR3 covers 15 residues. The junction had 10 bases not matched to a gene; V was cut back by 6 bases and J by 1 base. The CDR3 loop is CSALRGGAGTDTQYF. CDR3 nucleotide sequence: TGCAGTGCCCTAAGGGGAGGGGCGGGCACAGATACGCAGTATTTT.

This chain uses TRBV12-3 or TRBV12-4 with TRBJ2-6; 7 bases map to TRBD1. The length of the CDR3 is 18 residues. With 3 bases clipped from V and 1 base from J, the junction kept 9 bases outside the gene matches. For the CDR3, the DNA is TGTGCCAGCAGTTTTTTCTGGACAGGAATGTCTGGGGCCAACGTCCTGACTTTC. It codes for CASSFFWTGMSGANVLTF.

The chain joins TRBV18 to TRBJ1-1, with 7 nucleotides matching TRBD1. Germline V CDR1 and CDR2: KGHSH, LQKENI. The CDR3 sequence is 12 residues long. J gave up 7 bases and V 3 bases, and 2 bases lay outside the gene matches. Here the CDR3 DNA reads TGTGCCAGCTCACCCCGACAGGGTGAAGCTTTCTTT. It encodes CASSPRQGEAFF.